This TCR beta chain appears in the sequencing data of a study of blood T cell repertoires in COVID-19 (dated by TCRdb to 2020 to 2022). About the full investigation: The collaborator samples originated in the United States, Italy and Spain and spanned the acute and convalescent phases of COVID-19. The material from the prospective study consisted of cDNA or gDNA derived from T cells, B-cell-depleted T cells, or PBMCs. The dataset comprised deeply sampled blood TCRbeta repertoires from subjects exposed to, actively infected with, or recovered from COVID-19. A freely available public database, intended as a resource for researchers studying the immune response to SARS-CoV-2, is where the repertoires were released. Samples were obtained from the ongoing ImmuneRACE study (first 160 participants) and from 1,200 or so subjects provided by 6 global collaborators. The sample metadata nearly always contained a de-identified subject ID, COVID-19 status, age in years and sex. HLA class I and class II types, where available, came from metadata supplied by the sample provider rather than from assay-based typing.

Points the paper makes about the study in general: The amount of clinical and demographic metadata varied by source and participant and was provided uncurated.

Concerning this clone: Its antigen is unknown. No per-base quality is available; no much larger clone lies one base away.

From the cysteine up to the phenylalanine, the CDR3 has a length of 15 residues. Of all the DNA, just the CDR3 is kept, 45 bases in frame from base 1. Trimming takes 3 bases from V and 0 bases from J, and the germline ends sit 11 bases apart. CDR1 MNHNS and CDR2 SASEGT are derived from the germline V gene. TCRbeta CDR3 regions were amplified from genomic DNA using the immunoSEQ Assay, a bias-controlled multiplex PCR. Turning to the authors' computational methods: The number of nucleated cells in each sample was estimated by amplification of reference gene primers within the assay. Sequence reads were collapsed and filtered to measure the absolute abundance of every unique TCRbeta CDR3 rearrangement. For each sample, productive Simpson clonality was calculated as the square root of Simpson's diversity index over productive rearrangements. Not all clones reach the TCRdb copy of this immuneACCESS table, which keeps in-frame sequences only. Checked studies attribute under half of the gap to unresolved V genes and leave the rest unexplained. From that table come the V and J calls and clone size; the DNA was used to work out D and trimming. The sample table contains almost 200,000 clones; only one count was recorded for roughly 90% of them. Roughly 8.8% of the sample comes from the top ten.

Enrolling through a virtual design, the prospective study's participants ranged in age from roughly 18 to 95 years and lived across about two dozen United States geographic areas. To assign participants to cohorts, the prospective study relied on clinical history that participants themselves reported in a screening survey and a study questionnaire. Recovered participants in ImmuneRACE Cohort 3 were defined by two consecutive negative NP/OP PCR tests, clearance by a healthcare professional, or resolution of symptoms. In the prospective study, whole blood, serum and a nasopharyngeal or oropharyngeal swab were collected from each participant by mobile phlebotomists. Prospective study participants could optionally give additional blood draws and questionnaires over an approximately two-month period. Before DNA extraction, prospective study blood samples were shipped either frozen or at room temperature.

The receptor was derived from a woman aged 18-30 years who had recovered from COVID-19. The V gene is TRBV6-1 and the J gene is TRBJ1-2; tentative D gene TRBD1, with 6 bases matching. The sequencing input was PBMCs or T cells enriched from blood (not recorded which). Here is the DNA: TGTGCCAGCAGTGAGTGGGACACAACTAACTATGGCTACACCTTC. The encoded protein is CASSEWDTTNYGYTF.